Below, 28 T cell receptor beta chains from the same sample are listed, as sequenced in a study of blood T cells in healthy people across ages. A J-beta primer mix and a sample-barcoded 5' primer were used in a second PCR of about 7 to 12 cycles. TCRdb re-called the 5' RACE reads through MiXCR, storing one row per CDR3 protein. The sample yields fewer than 950,000 distinct CDR3 sequences, approximately 55% seen once. The material sequenced was blood. These receptors came from an older man in good health.

Remarks on this clonotype: Since a much larger clone is just one base distant, this may be a read error. The chain has TRBV7-2 and TRBJ2-4; D unresolved. The DNA matches TRBJ2-7 better at its end, which makes the J call doubtful. There are 13 residues in the CDR3. Germline CDR1 SGHTA, CDR2 FQGNSA. The CDR3 nucleotides read TGTGCCAGCAGCTTAGAAAAGAGCAGCGAGCAGTACTTC. Protein product: CASSLEKSSEQYF.

This clonotype occurred a few times. The gene calls are TRBV16 and TRBJ1-2; D may be TRBD1 (6 bases). Trimming took 0 bases from V and 0 from J, leaving 8 bases between them. The CDR3 contains 15 residues. Germline CDR1 reads KGHSY; CDR2 reads FQNENV. CDR3 protein: CASSQSRTANYGYTF. The CDR3 nucleotides are TGTGCCAGCAGCCAATCGAGGACAGCTAACTATGGCTACACCTTC. Supplemented by reference TRBV16 and TRBJ1-2, the full variable domain reads GEEVAQTPKHLVRGEGQKAKLYCAPIKGHSYVFWYQQVLKNEFKFLISFQNENVFDETGMPKERFSAKCLPNSPCSLEIQATKLEDSAVYFCASSQSRTANYGYTFGSGTRLTVV.

The chain uses TRBV11-2 and TRBJ2-1; TRBD2 agrees at 7 bases. Losses at the gene ends were 3 bases for V and 3 bases for J; bases not matched to a gene: 8. Germline-derived CDR1 and CDR2 are SGHAT and FQNNGV. The CDR3 is 16 amino acids. CDR3 protein: CASSLRSGGIYNEQFF. CDR3 bases: TGTGCCAGCAGCTTGAGATCCGGGGGGATCTACAATGAGCAGTTCTTC.

The gene calls are TRBV12-3 or TRBV12-4 and TRBJ2-1; possibly TRBD1 for D (5 bases). The V and J ends lost 7 bases and 1 base respectively, with 11 bases between them. The CDR3 totals 14 residues. The CDR3 sequence: CASTPQASYNEQFF. DNA of the CDR3: TGTGCCAGCACCCCACAGGCTTCCTACAATGAGCAGTTCTTC.

This clonotype came up many times. The chain has TRBV7-9 and TRBJ2-6; 11 bases line up with TRBD2. Germline-derived CDR1 and CDR2 are SEHNR and FQNEAQ (reference sequence). The CDR3 extends over 19 amino acids. V dropped 1 base and J dropped 1; count of bases not matched to a gene: 6. The CDR3 nucleotides read TGTGCCAGCAGCTTAGGTAGCGGGAGGGGTCCGTCTGGGGCCAACGTCCTGACTTTC. This translates into CASSLGSGRGPSGANVLTF.

The genes are TRBV15 and TRBJ2-7; 7 nucleotides align to TRBD2. Germline loops: CDR1 LNHNV, CDR2 YYDKDF (reference sequence). With V trimmed by 8 bases and J by 1 base, 8 bases remained unmatched. The CDR3 has 14 residues. CDR3 in amino acids: CATSRAGASYEQYF. The CDR3 bases are TGTGCCACCTCAAGGGCGGGAGCGTCCTACGAGCAGTACTTC. The whole variable domain, remainder taken from reference TRBV15 and TRBJ2-7, is DAMVIQNPRYQVTQFGKPVTLSCSQTLNHNVMYWYQQKSSQAPKLLFHYYDKDFNNEADTPDNFQSRRPNTSFCFLDIRSPGLGDTAMYLCATSRAGASYEQYFGPGTRLTVT.

CDR3 region: CASAMDSYGYTF. CDR3 nucleotide sequence: TGTGCCAGCGCGATGGACAGCTATGGCTACACCTTC. This chain joins TRBV6-1 and TRBJ1-2; D is perhaps TRBD1 (6 bases). The germline V gene encodes CDR1 MNHNS and CDR2 SASEGT. CDR3 length: 12 amino acids. Trimming cost V 8 bases and J 4 bases, with 11 bases left between them.

The chain couples TRBV6-5 to TRBJ1-1; TRBD1 agrees at 7 bases. With 2 bases clipped from V and 5 bases from J, the junction kept 5 bases outside the gene matches. From germline, CDR1 is MNHEY and CDR2 SVGAGI. The length of the CDR3 is 14 residues. CDR3 amino acids: CASSYEGARTEAFF. CDR3 sequence (DNA): TGTGCCAGCAGTTACGAGGGGGCGAGGACTGAAGCTTTCTTT.

In its sample, this clonotype was seen a few times. V and J are TRBV7-2 and TRBJ2-1; 7 bases match TRBD2. The germline gives CDR1 SGHTA, CDR2 FQGNSA. The V segment lost 2 bases and the J segment 10 bases; nucleotides outside the gene matches: 11. The CDR3 spans 15 residues. The CDR3 protein is CASSLSRGTGGEQFF. As DNA, the CDR3 is TGTGCCAGCAGCTTATCGCGTGGAACCGGGGGGGAGCAGTTCTTC.

The CDR3 loop is CARRQGPTEAFF. Here the CDR3 DNA reads TGTGCCAGAAGACAGGGCCCCACTGAAGCTTTCTTT. V usage is TRBV2 and J usage is TRBJ1-1; 7 bases are shared with TRBD1. CDR1 and CDR2 from the germline V gene are SNHLY and FYNNEI. The CDR3 is 12 residues long. V lost 9 bases and J lost 4; bases outside the gene matches: 5.

Only a few counts were recorded for this clonotype. This chain connects TRBV25-1 to TRBJ1-4; 10 bases agree with TRBD1. Looked up from germline, CDR1 is MGHDK and CDR2 is SYGVNS. V lost 6 bases to trimming and J lost 5 bases; unmatched junction nucleotides: 6. The CDR3 sequence is 15 residues long. CDR3 nucleotide sequence: TGTGCCAGCAGCGGGGACAGGGGACGAAATGAAAAACTGTTTTTT. The encoded protein is CASSGDRGRNEKLFF.

The chain couples TRBV18 to TRBJ1-2; 10 bases are a match to TRBD1. V trimming: 3 bases; J trimming: 6 bases; junction bases outside the gene matches: 4. Looked up from germline, CDR1 is KGHSH and CDR2 is LQKENI. The CDR3 spans 14 residues. Here the CDR3 DNA reads TGTGCCAGCTCACCGGGACAGGGGTCCGATGGCTACACCTTC. Its translation is CASSPGQGSDGYTF. Looking up the rest from reference TRBV18 and TRBJ1-2 gives the full variable domain: NAGVMQNPRHLVRRRGQEARLRCSPMKGHSHVYWYRQLPEEGLKFMVYLQKENIIDESGMPKERFSAEFPKEGPSILRIQQVVRGDSAAYFCASSPGQGSDGYTFGSGTRLTVV.

This chain links TRBV2 with TRBJ2-1; TRBD2 matches at 16 bases. Germline lookup yields CDR1 SNHLY and CDR2 FYNNEI. Trimming removed 6 bases from V and 7 bases from J; junction bases left unmatched: 9. The CDR3 extends over 17 amino acids. The CDR3, as DNA: TGTGCCAGCAGGAAGGGACTAGCGGGAGGGTCTTTAAATGAGCAGTTCTTC. This gives the protein CASRKGLAGGSLNEQFF.

Written as DNA, the CDR3 is TGTGCCAGCAGCCAAGAGTCCAGGGTCAATCAGCCCCAGCATTTT. This translates into CASSQESRVNQPQHF. The chain recombines TRBV4-2 with TRBJ1-5, with a tentative D call TRBD1 (5 bases). CDR3 length: 15 residues. The V and J ends lost 0 bases and 3 bases respectively, with 9 bases between them. Germline CDR1 is LGHNA and CDR2 is YNFKEQ.

The gene calls are TRBV20-1 and TRBJ2-5; 10 bases fit TRBD2. The V segment lost 3 bases and the J segment 5 bases; nucleotides outside the gene matches: 15. CDR3 length: 17 amino acids. Looked up from germline, CDR1 is DFQATT and CDR2 is SNEGSKA (reference sequence). CDR3 nucleotides: TGCAGTGCTAGTGCCAGCTGGGTACTAGCGGGAACGGAGACCCAGTACTTC. Protein: CSASASWVLAGTETQYF.

This clonotype has a handful of counts. The chain has TRBV20-1 and TRBJ2-5; perhaps TRBD1 as D (7 bases). The germline CDR1 and CDR2 sequences are DFQATT and SNEGSKA (reference sequence). The CDR3 sequence is 11 residues long. The ends were cut back, 2 bases at V and 13 bases at J, with 14 bases in the middle. CDR3: CSARSRGESYF. DNA of the CDR3: TGCAGTGCTAGAAGCAGGGGGGAGTCGTACTTC.

J is TRBJ2-5 and V is TRBV9, with D perhaps matching TRBD1 or TRBD2 (5 bases each). Germline V gene data show CDR1 as SGDLS and CDR2 as YYNGEE. The CDR3 has 14 residues. Trimming shortened V by 1 base and J by 11 bases, and 18 bases separated the two germline ends. The CDR3 region has the DNA TGTGCCAGCAGCGTAACGGCGAGTCGAGGGGAGCAGTACTTC. Translation gives CASSVTASRGEQYF.

The J gene is TRBJ2-1, the V gene TRBV7-6, with no clear D. Germline V CDR1 and CDR2: SGHVS, FNYEAQ. With 0 bases removed from V and 5 bases from J, the gap between germline ends came to 11 bases. CDR3 size: 15 residues. The CDR3 coding sequence is TGTGCCAGCAGCTTAGCTTGGAGTCGGAACAATGAGCAGTTCTTC. Residues: CASSLAWSRNNEQFF. The complete variable domain, with remaining parts taken from reference TRBV7-6 and TRBJ2-1, reads GAGVSQSPRYKVTKRGQDVALRCDPISGHVSLYWYRQALGQGPEFLTYFNYEAQQDKSGLPNDRFSAERPEGSISTLTIQRTEQRDSAMYRCASSLAWSRNNEQFFGPGTRLTVL.

The chain carries TRBV7-3 and TRBJ2-3; TRBD1 is a possible D gene (5 bases). This CDR3 contains 15 residues. Trimming left V 6 bases short and J 5 bases short, with 18 bases between. Germline V lookup: CDR1 SGHTA, CDR2 FQGTGA. The DNA of the CDR3 is TGTGCCAGCAGTTCCGACGGCAGGGTCGGAGATACGCAGTATTTT. Translating gives CASSSDGRVGDTQYF.

The rearrangement links TRBV3-1 to TRBJ1-6; no clear D gene. In germline, CDR1 is LGHDT, CDR2 YNNKEL (reference sequence). Trimming removed 0 bases at V and 12 bases at J, with 9 bases between. This CDR3 is 13 amino acids long. This CDR3 is CASSQDENRPLHF. CDR3 bases: TGTGCCAGCAGCCAAGATGAGAACCGACCCCTCCACTTT.

V gene TRBV28 combines with J gene TRBJ2-7, with D maybe TRBD2 (6 bases). The CDR3 length is 13 residues. V was cut by 5 bases and J by 7 bases, with 15 bases left in between. Germline CDR1 MDHEN, CDR2 SYDVKM. Written as DNA, the CDR3 is TGTGCCAGCAGTGGGGGGACTCCGGGTGAGCAGTACTTC. It specifies CASSGGTPGEQYF. Full variable domain (outside the CDR3, taken from reference TRBV28 and TRBJ2-7): DVKVTQSSRYLVKRTGEKVFLECVQDMDHENMFWYRQDPGLGLRLIYFSYDVKMKEKGDIPEGYSVSREKKERFSLILESASTNQTSMYLCASSGGTPGEQYFGPGTRLTVT.

This clonotype was picked up one time. The chain links TRBV4-1 to TRBJ2-4; 11 nucleotides line up with TRBD1. There are 15 residues in the CDR3. With V trimmed by 3 bases and J by 6 bases, 4 bases remained unmatched. From germline, CDR1 is MGHRA and CDR2 YSYEKL. The chain's CDR3 is CASSQAGTGGNIQYF. CDR3 nucleotides: TGCGCCAGCAGCCAGGCCGGGACAGGGGGAAACATTCAGTACTTC.

V usage is TRBV2 and J usage is TRBJ2-7; D may be TRBD1 (5 bases). Trimming stripped 3 bases from V and 3 bases from J, with 9 bases between. This CDR3 spans 13 amino acids. Germline values: CDR1 SNHLY, CDR2 FYNNEI. CDR3 protein: CASSDDRSYEQYF. The CDR3 nucleotides read TGTGCCAGCAGTGATGACAGAAGCTACGAGCAGTACTTC.

This clonotype is a singleton in its sample. The V and J genes are TRBV27 and TRBJ1-5; no clear D. Trimming pared 8 bases from V and 0 bases from J, leaving 17 bases between. The CDR3 covers 16 residues. Looked up from germline, CDR1 is MNHEY and CDR2 is SMNVEV (reference sequence). The CDR3 here is CASCGDEIYSNQPQHF. The CDR3 DNA reads TGTGCCAGCTGTGGAGACGAAATTTATAGCAATCAGCCCCAGCATTTT.

J is TRBJ2-1 and V is TRBV5-1, with D perhaps TRBD2 (6 bases). CDR1 and CDR2 from the germline V gene are SGHRS and YFSETQ. The CDR3 runs to 15 residues. Trimming took 0 bases from V and 7 from J, leaving 14 bases between them. The CDR3 sequence is CASSLALAGTNEQFF. The CDR3 nucleotides are TGCGCCAGCAGCTTGGCACTAGCCGGGACGAATGAGCAGTTCTTC.

As DNA, the CDR3 is TGCGCCAGCAGCTCGAACGGTTACACTGAAGCTTTCTTT. Translation: CASSSNGYTEAFF. The chain couples TRBV5-1 to TRBJ1-1, with D hard to call. The CDR3 length is 13 residues. V lost 3 bases and J lost 3, with 9 bases in between. CDR1 is SGHRS, CDR2 YFSETQ, per germline.

This clonotype came up a few times. The chain carries TRBV7-4 and TRBJ2-1, with D possibly TRBD2 on 7 matching bases. Germline V gives CDR1 SGHVT, CDR2 SQSDAQ. V was clipped by 8 bases and J by 1 base, with 18 bases between them. The CDR3 consists of 16 residues. CDR3 bases: TGTGCCAGCGGCCGTTACGGGGGGCTATCCTACAATGAGCAGTTCTTC. This translates into CASGRYGGLSYNEQFF.

The rearrangement uses TRBV6-2 or TRBV6-3 and TRBJ2-3, with TRBD1 matching over 9 bases. V lost 4 bases to trimming and J lost 5 bases; unmatched junction nucleotides: 10. The CDR3 is made up of 16 amino acids. Germline lookup yields CDR1 MNHEY and CDR2 SVGEGT. CDR3 residues: CASSWNPGTGIDTQYF. CDR3 coding DNA: TGTGCCAGCAGTTGGAACCCCGGGACAGGGATAGATACGCAGTATTTT.